Listed below are T cell receptor beta chains from one sample, sequenced in a study of regulatory T cells in long-lasting Graves disease. TCRdb reanalysed the multiplex PCR reads using MiXCR and keeps one entry per CDR3 protein. The sample has about 310,000 distinct CDR3 sequences, roughly a fifth seen once. This specimen consisted of peripheral blood mononuclear cells (PBMCs), obtained when the disease was refractory, from a patient treated with antithyroid drugs. All receptors derive from a female donor with Graves disease. Each CDR3 is given without its conserved first and last residue. Each record gives: V gene, J gene, CDR3 protein.

TRBV2,TRBJ2-7,ASNGDSSYEQY
TRBV3-1,TRBJ2-7,ASSPTSGKYEQY
TRBV6-1,TRBJ2-1,ASSNNEQF
TRBV7-9,TRBJ1-4,ASSSFEGRLF
TRBV19,TRBJ2-6,ASTPTGNSFSGANVLT
TRBV7-9,TRBJ2-7,ASSLDMWEQY
TRBV7-2,TRBJ2-5,ASSLTGQGWETQY
TRBV6-2/TRBV6-3,TRBJ1-5,ASAEGRQPQH
TRBV20-1,TRBJ2-7,SASRTSYEQY
TRBV19,TRBJ2-5,ASSITLPKGETQY
TRBV27,TRBJ1-5,ASSLIGVNQPQH
TRBV29-1,TRBJ2-7,SVEGREYEQY
TRBV28,TRBJ1-1,ASSLSDEAF
TRBV20-1,TRBJ2-5,SARDSLGLAEETQY
TRBV29-1,TRBJ1-1,SVGPTGENTEAF
TRBV6-5,TRBJ1-1,ASSSLTVRDVNTEAF
TRBV6-1,TRBJ2-2,ASKVVPNTGELF
TRBV2,TRBJ1-1,ASRYGTGGTEAF
TRBV28,TRBJ1-2,ASTRTGPNNYGYT
TRBV3-1,TRBJ1-1,ASSHFDRVGTEAF
TRBV20-1,TRBJ2-7,SARDSGQTSYEQY
TRBV5-1,TRBJ1-6,ASSLGPLQAGQNSPLH
TRBV12-3/TRBV12-4,TRBJ1-1,ASSLAFDGTEAF
TRBV6-1,TRBJ1-5,ASTPSAGRQPQH
TRBV12-3/TRBV12-4,TRBJ2-2,ASSPRQGAGNTGELF
TRBV6-5,TRBJ1-1,ASSYSNWGTEMNTEAF
TRBV20-1,TRBJ1-3,SARDRGGRNTIY
TRBV30,TRBJ2-1,AWSSSGNNEQF
TRBV4-1,TRBJ2-7,ASSQAQGREQY
TRBV5-1,TRBJ1-1,ASSSGRGNTEAF
TRBV6-1,TRBJ1-3,ASSPTGTGGNTIY
TRBV19,TRBJ2-7,ASTSGSHEQY